Presented here are 27 T cell receptor beta chains from one specimen sequenced in a study of T-cell memory formation after mild COVID-19. TCRdb re-called the 5' RACE reads through MiXCR, storing one row per CDR3 protein. The sample has about 340,000 distinct CDR3 sequences; more than 20% are singletons. Sample: PBMCs or a T cell subset sorted from them (not recorded which). Source of these receptors: an adult woman who had mild COVID-19 (a few samples of this study predate the infection). Cell type and time point are not known.

At least ten counts were recorded for this clonotype. The CDR3 loop reads CASSPGGGQIYEQYF. The CDR3 region has the DNA TGCGCCAGCAGCCCTGGGGGGGGACAGATCTACGAGCAGTACTTC. V is TRBV5-1 and J is TRBJ2-7, with D perhaps matching TRBD1 or TRBD2 (7 bases each). The CDR3 is made up of 15 amino acids. V lost 4 bases to trimming and J lost 3 bases, with 17 bases between them. In germline, CDR1 is SGHRS, CDR2 YFSETQ.

This clonotype turned up a few times. The rearrangement uses TRBV27 and TRBJ1-2; D is possibly TRBD1 (5 bases). V was pared by 4 bases and J by 2 bases, with 17 bases between. CDR3 length: 16 amino acids. The germline V gene encodes CDR1 MNHEY and CDR2 SMNVEV (reference sequence). The CDR3 DNA reads as TGTGCCAGCAGTTCCGTTCCCGGGACGGTGAACTATGGCTACACCTTC. Translating gives CASSSVPGTVNYGYTF.

The V and J genes are TRBV6-2 or TRBV6-3 and TRBJ1-5; 10 positions agree with TRBD1. Germline V gene data show CDR1 as MNHEY and CDR2 as SVGEGT. V was pared by 2 bases and J by 7 bases, with 5 bases of the junction left unmatched. The CDR3 is made up of 15 amino acids. CDR3 nucleotides: TGTGCCAGCAGTTACGCCGGGACAGGGGAACAGCCCCAGCATTTT. Translating gives CASSYAGTGEQPQHF.

The chain has TRBV24-1 and TRBJ1-1, with a possible D match to TRBD1 (5 bases). The CDR3 length is 13 residues. Trimming took 4 bases from V and 5 from J, leaving 10 bases between them. Germline CDR1 reads KGHDR; CDR2 reads SFDVKD. The CDR3 bases are TGTGCCACCAGTGACCCGACAGCAACTGAAGCTTTCTTT. It yields the protein CATSDPTATEAFF.

The rearrangement links TRBV4-1 to TRBJ2-1, with 9 bases aligning to TRBD2. J gave up 7 bases and V 3 bases, and 7 bases lay outside the gene matches. Germline V gives CDR1 MGHRA, CDR2 YSYEKL. The CDR3 loop spans 15 amino acids. CDR3 nucleotides: TGCGCCAGCAGCCATGCGGGAGGGCCGGGAAATGAGCAGTTCTTC. It translates to CASSHAGGPGNEQFF.

This clonotype appeared a few times. This chain links TRBV29-1 with TRBJ2-1, with D perhaps TRBD2 (7 bases). From germline, CDR1 is SQVTM and CDR2 ANQGSEA. This CDR3 contains 12 residues. The V end was cut by 5 bases, the J end by 10 bases, with 15 bases between. CDR3 in amino acids: CSVNRDGGEQFF. Here the CDR3 DNA reads TGCAGCGTTAACAGGGACGGGGGGGAGCAGTTCTTC.

This clonotype occurred a few times. This chain connects TRBV2 to TRBJ1-1, with a tentative D call TRBD1 (5 bases). Germline CDR1 and CDR2: SNHLY and FYNNEI. V was trimmed by 6 bases and J by 10 bases, leaving 21 bases between them. This CDR3 is built from 14 residues. The CDR3 here is CASRDPRREDRAFF. Written as DNA, the CDR3 is TGTGCCAGCAGAGACCCCCGCAGGGAGGATAGAGCTTTCTTT.

The chain is built from TRBV5-5 and TRBJ2-5; 10 bases match TRBD2. The germline gives CDR1 SGHKS, CDR2 YYEKEE (reference sequence). V was clipped by 4 bases and J by 7 bases; unmatched bases: 10. The CDR3 extends over 15 amino acids. CDR3 protein: CASSVSGTSVGTQYF. The CDR3 DNA reads as TGTGCCAGCAGCGTATCCGGGACTAGCGTTGGGACCCAGTACTTC.

There are a few counts of this clonotype. V usage is TRBV5-1 and J usage is TRBJ2-7; 9 nucleotides match TRBD1. J lost 4 bases, V lost 0 bases, and 5 bases had no gene match. CDR1 is SGHRS, CDR2 YFSETQ, per germline. The CDR3 has 15 residues. CDR3 sequence reads: CASSLGDRVTYEQYF. The CDR3, as DNA: TGCGCCAGCAGCTTGGGGGACAGGGTGACGTACGAGCAGTACTTC.

The V and J genes are TRBV12-3 or TRBV12-4 and TRBJ2-6; 9 bases are shared with TRBD1. The V and J ends lost 5 bases and 0 bases, in that order; junction bases with no gene match: 2. The CDR3 is 16 residues long. CDR3 loop: CASSPTGGSGANVLTF. The CDR3, as DNA: TGTGCCAGCAGTCCGACAGGGGGCTCTGGGGCCAACGTCCTGACTTTC.

V and J are TRBV6-2 or TRBV6-3 and TRBJ2-2, with 11 bases that match TRBD1. The CDR3 is 15 amino acids. Germline-derived CDR1 and CDR2 are MNHEY and SVGEGT. V shed 6 bases and J 5 bases; nucleotides not matched to a gene: 5. In nucleotides, the CDR3 is TGTGCCAGCAGGCGTGGGACAGGGGGTACCGGGGAGCTGTTTTTT. Protein: CASRRGTGGTGELFF.

This clonotype was counted between two and nine times. The chain combines TRBV12-3 or TRBV12-4 with TRBJ1-5; tentatively, D is TRBD1 (6 bases). The CDR3 has 14 amino acids. The V end lost 2 bases, the J end lost 5 bases, and 10 bases lay between the germline ends. The CDR3 here is CASSLLGADQPQHF. The CDR3 nucleotides read TGTGCCAGCAGTTTATTGGGGGCGGATCAGCCCCAGCATTTT.

This clonotype was seen more than once but under ten times. The chain carries TRBV5-1 and TRBJ1-1; the D is unclear. This CDR3 has 13 amino acids. The V gene lost 0 bases and the J gene lost 5 bases, with 8 bases spanning the gap. Germline loops: CDR1 SGHRS, CDR2 YFSETQ. CDR3 sequence (DNA): TGCGCCAGCAGCTTGGTATCGGGGACTGAAGCTTTCTTT. It encodes CASSLVSGTEAFF.

This clonotype was picked up many times. J is TRBJ2-7 and V is TRBV5-1, with D perhaps matching TRBD1 (6 bases). This CDR3 is 15 amino acids long. The germline V gene encodes CDR1 SGHRS and CDR2 YFSETQ. The V and J ends lost 4 bases and 3 bases respectively, with 17 bases between them. CDR3 region: CASSQGQTVYYEQYF. The CDR3 DNA is TGCGCCAGCAGCCAAGGACAGACGGTATACTACGAGCAGTACTTC. The variable domain in full, completed from reference TRBV5-1 and TRBJ2-7, reads KAGVTQTPRYLIKTRGQQVTLSCSPISGHRSVSWYQQTPGQGLQFLFEYFSETQRNKGNFPGRFSGRQFSNSRSEMNVSTLELGDSALYLCASSQGQTVYYEQYFGPGTRLTVT.

The chain recombines TRBV12-3 or TRBV12-4 with TRBJ2-1; D call uncertain. This CDR3 has 14 residues. V was clipped by 0 bases and J by 6 bases, with 9 bases between them. CDR3 sequence reads: CASSLAGRGNEQFF. The CDR3, as DNA: TGTGCCAGCAGTTTAGCGGGAAGAGGCAATGAGCAGTTCTTC.

CDR3 protein: CASRFGPGGLGYTF. DNA of the CDR3: TGTGCCAGCAGATTTGGGCCAGGGGGCCTAGGCTACACCTTC. The chain uses TRBV27 and TRBJ1-2, with 8 bases aligning to TRBD1. CDR1 is MNHEY and CDR2 is SMNVEV in the germline V gene (reference sequence). V trimming: 6 bases; J trimming: 8 bases; junction bases outside the gene matches: 11. This CDR3 region has 14 residues.

The genes are TRBV6-5 and TRBJ2-7; no reliable D call. The CDR3 consists of 15 residues. Germline loops: CDR1 MNHEY, CDR2 SVGAGI. Trimming removed 2 bases at V and 7 bases at J, with 18 bases between. CDR3 residues: CASSYRIQTPGEQYF. The DNA of the CDR3 is TGTGCCAGCAGTTACCGTATACAGACTCCCGGGGAGCAGTACTTC.

The table lists this clonotype with a few counts. This chain links TRBV5-1 with TRBJ1-6; weak D call: TRBD1 (6 bases). Trimming left V 4 bases short and J 7 bases short, with 12 bases between. The CDR3 contains 14 residues. Germline values: CDR1 SGHRS, CDR2 YFSETQ. CDR3 DNA sequence: TGCGCCAGCAGCATTACAGGGACCAATTCACCCCTCCACTTT. Encoded protein: CASSITGTNSPLHF.

The chain is built from TRBV18 and TRBJ1-1; TRBD1 might be the D (5 bases). CDR1 KGHSH and CDR2 LQKENI come from the germline V gene. The CDR3 sequence is 17 residues long. The ends were cut back, 0 bases at V and 1 base at J, with 15 bases in the middle. In DNA, the CDR3 is TGTGCCAGCTCACCACCCATACTGGGAGGGGCGAACACTGAAGCTTTCTTT. This sequence encodes CASSPPILGGANTEAFF.

In this sample, this clonotype turned up a few times. The chain uses TRBV20-1 and TRBJ2-3, with 9 bases that match TRBD2. The CDR3 extends over 15 amino acids. Germline CDR1 DFQATT, CDR2 SNEGSKA (reference sequence). With V trimmed by 3 bases and J by 2 bases, 6 bases remained unmatched. CDR3 protein: CSASVSGGPTDTQYF. CDR3 nucleotide sequence: TGCAGTGCTAGTGTTAGCGGGGGACCCACAGATACGCAGTATTTT.

The chain uses TRBV12-3 or TRBV12-4 and TRBJ1-5; no clear D. This CDR3 region has 14 residues. The V end was cut by 6 bases, the J end by 1 base, with 10 bases between. CDR3 in amino acids: CASSRTESNQPQHF. CDR3 DNA: TGTGCCAGCAGCCGGACCGAGAGCAATCAGCCCCAGCATTTT.

This clonotype came up many times. An end of the junction does not agree with germline; a read error may underlie this. The V call is TRBV5-1, the J call TRBJ1-2; TRBD1 might be the D (6 bases). Germline CDR1 and CDR2: SGHRS and YFSETQ. CDR3 length: 12 amino acids. CDR3 region: CASSLDSYGYTF. For the CDR3, the DNA is TGTGCCAGCAGCTTGGACAGCTATGGCTACACCTTC.

The CDR3, as DNA: TGTGCCACCAGTGAGCGGACAACGGGGGCGCTCTACGGCTACACCTTC. Amino acid sequence: CATSERTTGALYGYTF. The V and J genes are TRBV24-1 and TRBJ1-2; possible D gene TRBD1, 6 bases. Trimming removed 4 bases at V and 8 bases at J, with 22 bases between. CDR3 length: 16 amino acids. The germline V gene has CDR1 KGHDR and CDR2 SFDVKD.

The chain joins TRBV6-5 to TRBJ1-5; 7 bases line up with TRBD1. The V gene's germline CDR1 is MNHEY and CDR2 SVGAGI. V trimming: 6 bases; J trimming: 6 bases; junction bases outside the gene matches: 8. The CDR3 is made up of 14 amino acids. The DNA of the CDR3 is TGTGCCAGCAGGCCCACAGGGGAGAGTCAGCCCCAGCATTTT. Translation gives CASRPTGESQPQHF.

This clonotype was seen more than once but under ten times. This chain joins TRBV7-2 and TRBJ2-4, with 9 positions matching TRBD2. The CDR3 loop spans 13 amino acids. Trimming at V came to 1 base and at J to 14 bases, leaving 6 bases not matched to a gene. In germline, CDR1 is SGHTA, CDR2 FQGNSA. The CDR3 loop is CASSLGTRTSEYF. The CDR3 bases are TGTGCCAGCAGCTTAGGTACCCGGACTAGCGAGTACTTC.

V gene TRBV4-2 combines with J gene TRBJ1-2, with TRBD1 matching over 10 bases. J gave up 7 bases and V 0 bases, and 8 bases lay outside the gene matches. Per germline, CDR1 LGHNA and CDR2 YNFKEQ. The CDR3 sequence is 16 residues long. The CDR3 protein is CASSQDRQGASIGYTF. The CDR3 DNA reads TGTGCCAGCAGCCAAGACAGACAGGGGGCATCTATTGGCTACACCTTC.

Only a few counts were recorded for this clonotype. This chain uses TRBV4-3 with TRBJ1-4, with 7 positions matching TRBD1. With 4 bases clipped from V and 7 bases from J, the junction kept 12 bases outside the gene matches. CDR3 length: 16 residues. Germline V CDR1 and CDR2: LGHNA, YSLEER. The CDR3 coding sequence is TGCGCCAGCAGCCCCTACTCGACAGGGATGGGTGAAAAACTGTTTTTT. Translated, it gives CASSPYSTGMGEKLFF.